The clone carrying this TCR beta chain has a handful of counts. Its specificity is unknown. This sample was included in a study of blood T cells in healthy people across ages. Combining a sample-barcoded 5' primer with a J-beta primer mix, a second PCR ran for roughly 7 to 12 cycles. TCRdb called the 5' RACE reads again in MiXCR, with one record for every CDR3 protein. This table holds about 570,000 distinct CDR3 sequences, 27% found once. This CDR3 has 15 amino acids. Per germline, CDR1 DFQATT and CDR2 SNEGSKA (reference sequence). V dropped 2 bases and J dropped 2; count of bases not matched to a gene: 5. Study-wide results and limits: Expanded clonotype changes were possibly confounded by unknown donor CMV status. More naive CD4+ cells and higher diversity were found in long-lived than in aged donors.

The source of this sequence is a woman in her seventies in good health. The rearrangement joins TRBV20-1 to TRBJ2-2; 7 bases match TRBD1. The sequenced sample consisted of blood. Here the CDR3 reads CSARSGTANTGELFF. DNA of the CDR3: TGCAGTGCTAGATCCGGGACAGCAAACACCGGGGAGCTGTTTTTT.